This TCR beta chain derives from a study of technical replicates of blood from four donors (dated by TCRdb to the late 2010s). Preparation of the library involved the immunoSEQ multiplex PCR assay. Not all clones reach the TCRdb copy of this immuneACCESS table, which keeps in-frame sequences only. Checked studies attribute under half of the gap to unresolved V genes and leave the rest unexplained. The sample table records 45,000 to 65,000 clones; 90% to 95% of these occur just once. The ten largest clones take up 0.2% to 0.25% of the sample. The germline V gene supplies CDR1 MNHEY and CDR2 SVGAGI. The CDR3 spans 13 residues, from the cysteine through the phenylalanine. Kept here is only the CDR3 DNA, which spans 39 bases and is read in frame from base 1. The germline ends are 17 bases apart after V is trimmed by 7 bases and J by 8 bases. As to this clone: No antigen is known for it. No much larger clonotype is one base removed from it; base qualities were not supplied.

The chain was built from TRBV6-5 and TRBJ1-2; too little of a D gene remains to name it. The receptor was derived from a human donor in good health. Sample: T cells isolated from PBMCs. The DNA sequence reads TGTGCCAGCATGGGTTCTTCGGTCGGGGGCTACACCTTC. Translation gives CASMGSSVGGYTF.